The 4 T cell receptor beta chains below all came from one sample that was sequenced in a study of T cells in localized non-small cell lung cancer (TCRdb year 2020). The receptor library was made with the immunoSEQ multiplex PCR assay. As stored in TCRdb, this immuneACCESS dataset retains in-frame rearrangements with V and J assigned. A fraction of the clones does not appear; measured against another copy, unresolved V genes explain less than half of the discrepancy, and the remainder lacks a known reason. This sample lists 31,000 or so clones; 85% to 90% were detected once. Of the sample, around 3% falls within the top ten clones. The sample consisted of peripheral blood, taken before any cancer treatment. The source of these receptors is a female donor over 55 with stage I lung adenocarcinoma.

The rearrangement joins TRBV19 to TRBJ1-1; D gene unclear. The CDR3 covers 11 residues. The V end was cut by 2 bases, the J end by 8 bases, with 6 bases between. The germline CDR1 and CDR2 sequences are LNHDA and SQIVND (reference sequence). CDR3 amino acids: CASSIRLEAFF. CDR3 bases: TGTGCCAGTAGTATACGGCTAGAAGCTTTCTTT.

This chain links TRBV19 with TRBJ2-5; D gene ambiguous. Germline V CDR1 and CDR2: LNHDA, SQIVND (reference sequence). The V and J ends lost 3 bases and 5 bases respectively, with 10 bases between them. CDR3 length equals 13 residues. CDR3 DNA: TGTGCCAGTAGTATCCGTCCCAGGGAGACCCAGTACTTC. Amino acid sequence: CASSIRPRETQYF. Full variable domain (rest looked up from reference TRBV19 and TRBJ2-5): DGGITQSPKYLFRKEGQNVTLSCEQNLNHDAMYWYRQDPGQGLRLIYYSQIVNDFQKGDIAEGYSVSREKKESFPLTVTSAQKNPTAFYLCASSIRPRETQYFGPGTRLLVL.

The chain combines TRBV7-6 with TRBJ2-1; tentative D call: TRBD1 (7 bases). CDR1 is SGHVS and CDR2 is FNYEAQ in the germline V gene. The V gene lost 5 bases and the J gene lost 8 bases, with 22 bases spanning the gap. CDR3 length: 16 amino acids. CDR3 sequence (DNA): TGTGCCAGCAGCCCTTCGGGAGCAGGGGGTTCTTATGAGCAGTTCTTC. This encodes CASSPSGAGGSYEQFF. Supplemented by reference TRBV7-6 and TRBJ2-1, the full variable domain reads GAGVSQSPRYKVTKRGQDVALRCDPISGHVSLYWYRQALGQGPEFLTYFNYEAQQDKSGLPNDRFSAERPEGSISTLTIQRTEQRDSAMYRCASSPSGAGGSYEQFFGPGTRLTVL.

Note on this clone: Other DNA sequences in the sample encode the same CDR3. V is TRBV7-2 and J is TRBJ1-1; 7 bases are shared with TRBD1. Germline loops: CDR1 SGHTA, CDR2 FQGNSA. This CDR3 is built from 14 residues. V was pared by 0 bases and J by 2 bases, with 0 bases of the junction left unmatched. CDR3 region: CASSLAGGNTEAFF. As DNA, the CDR3 is TGTGCCAGCAGCTTAGCAGGGGGCAACACTGAAGCTTTCTTT.